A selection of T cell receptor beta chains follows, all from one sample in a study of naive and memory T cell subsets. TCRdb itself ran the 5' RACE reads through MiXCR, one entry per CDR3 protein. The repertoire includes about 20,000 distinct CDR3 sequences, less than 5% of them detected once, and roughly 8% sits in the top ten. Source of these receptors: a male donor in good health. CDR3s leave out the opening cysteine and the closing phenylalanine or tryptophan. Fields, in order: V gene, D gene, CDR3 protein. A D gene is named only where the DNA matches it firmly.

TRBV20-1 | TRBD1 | SAGTEMNTEAF
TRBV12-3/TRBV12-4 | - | ASREGGGQPQH
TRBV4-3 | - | ASSQDHDLSYT
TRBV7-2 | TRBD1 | ASSPGQGYGYT
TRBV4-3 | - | ASSQGEYTEAF
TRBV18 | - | ASSPGGSSGNTIY
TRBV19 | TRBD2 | ASSIARLAGGSRRNEQF
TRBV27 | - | ASSLSSSWTRNTGELF
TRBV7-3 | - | ASRTGANEQF
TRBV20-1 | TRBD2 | SAESGTGLAGEQY
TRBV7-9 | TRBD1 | ASSLHDRDNQPQH
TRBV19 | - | ASSISPNRRNEQF
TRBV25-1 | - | ASRAGANTGELF
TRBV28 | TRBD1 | ASSPYGVQGSSGANVLT
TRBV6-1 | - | ASSERPTNEKLF
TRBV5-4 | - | ASTPEFSSYNEQF
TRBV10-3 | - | AISEGRGVTQY
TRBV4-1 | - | ASSQERETQY
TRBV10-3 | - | AISESGTDNSPLN
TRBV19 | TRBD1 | ASSRGTGGNTEAF
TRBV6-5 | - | ASSYSGTLGRNSPLH
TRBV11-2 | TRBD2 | ASSFAGLAFEQY
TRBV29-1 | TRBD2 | SVEDRGTSGISYNEQF
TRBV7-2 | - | ASSLYSLGTSYEQY
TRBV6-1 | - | ASTGSSYEQY
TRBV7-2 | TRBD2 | ASSPGLAGGGDTQY
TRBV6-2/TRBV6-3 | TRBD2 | ASSRRLAGYNEQF
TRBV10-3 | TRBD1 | AISDGTGGSRGVGNTIY
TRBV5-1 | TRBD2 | ASSSGLAGGETQY
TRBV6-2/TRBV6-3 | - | ASSPRTLRLPDTQY
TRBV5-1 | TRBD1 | ASSAPRDRVLSSLLSGANVLT
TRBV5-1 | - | ASWDSEGANVLT
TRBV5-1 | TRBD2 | ASSPRLAGATGELF
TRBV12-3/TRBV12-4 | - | ASSFGISTGELF
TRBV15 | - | ATSRVPSQKLF
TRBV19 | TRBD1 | ASKDWTGSADTQY
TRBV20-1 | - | SAARGQGVAKNIQY
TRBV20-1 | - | SARDVGTEQF
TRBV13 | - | ASSQRDLLNEQF
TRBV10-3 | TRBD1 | AISGQGPEAF